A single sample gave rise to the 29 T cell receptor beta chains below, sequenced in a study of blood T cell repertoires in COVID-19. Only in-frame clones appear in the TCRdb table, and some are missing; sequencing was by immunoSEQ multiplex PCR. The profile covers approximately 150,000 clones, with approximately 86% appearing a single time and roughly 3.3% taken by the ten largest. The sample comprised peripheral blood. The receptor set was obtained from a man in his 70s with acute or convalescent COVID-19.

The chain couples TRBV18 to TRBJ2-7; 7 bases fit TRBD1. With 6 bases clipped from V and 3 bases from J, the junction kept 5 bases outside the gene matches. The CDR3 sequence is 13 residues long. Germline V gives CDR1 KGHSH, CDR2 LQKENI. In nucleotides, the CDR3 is TGTGCCAGCTCGCCAGGACAGGACTACGAGCAGTACTTC. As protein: CASSPGQDYEQYF.

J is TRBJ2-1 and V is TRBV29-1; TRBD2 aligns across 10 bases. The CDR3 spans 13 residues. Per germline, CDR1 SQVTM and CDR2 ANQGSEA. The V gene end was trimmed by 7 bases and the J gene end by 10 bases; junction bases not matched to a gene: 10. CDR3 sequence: CSALGGLAYEQFF. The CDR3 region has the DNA TGCAGCGCCTTAGGGGGACTAGCGTACGAGCAGTTCTTC.

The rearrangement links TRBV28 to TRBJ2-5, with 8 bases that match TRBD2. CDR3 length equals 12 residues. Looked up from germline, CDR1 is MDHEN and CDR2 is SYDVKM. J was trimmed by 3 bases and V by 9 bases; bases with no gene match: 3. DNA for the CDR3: TGTGCCAGTAGCGGGACCAAAGAGACCCAGTACTTC. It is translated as CASSGTKETQYF.

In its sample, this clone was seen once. The DNA for the CDR3 is TGTGCCAGCAGCCCCAGACTAGCGGCCTACGAGCAGTACTTC. It yields the protein CASSPRLAAYEQYF. This rearrangement joins TRBV28 to TRBJ2-7; 9 nucleotides agree with TRBD2. Germline loops: CDR1 MDHEN, CDR2 SYDVKM. V lost 6 bases, J lost 2 bases, and 5 bases stayed unmatched. The CDR3 runs to 14 residues.

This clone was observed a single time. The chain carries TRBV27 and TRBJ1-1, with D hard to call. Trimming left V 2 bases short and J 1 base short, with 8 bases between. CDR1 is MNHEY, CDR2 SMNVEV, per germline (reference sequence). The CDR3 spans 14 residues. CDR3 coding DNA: TGTGCCAGCAGTTTAACGTCAGGGAACACTGAAGCTTTCTTT. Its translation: CASSLTSGNTEAFF.

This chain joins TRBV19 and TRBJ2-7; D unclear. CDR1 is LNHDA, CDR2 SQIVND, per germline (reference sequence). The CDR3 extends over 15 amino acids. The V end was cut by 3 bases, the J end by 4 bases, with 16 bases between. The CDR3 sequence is CASSMQRMGIYEQYF. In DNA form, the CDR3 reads TGTGCCAGTAGTATGCAACGGATGGGCATATACGAGCAGTACTTC.

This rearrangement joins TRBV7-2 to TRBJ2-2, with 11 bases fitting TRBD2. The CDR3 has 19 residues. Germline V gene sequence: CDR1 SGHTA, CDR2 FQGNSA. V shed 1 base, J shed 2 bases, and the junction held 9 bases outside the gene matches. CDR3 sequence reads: CASSLVASGGRLNTGELFF. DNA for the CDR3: TGTGCCAGCAGCTTAGTGGCTAGCGGGGGGAGGCTAAACACCGGGGAGCTGTTTTTT. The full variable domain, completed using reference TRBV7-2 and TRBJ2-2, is GAGVSQSPSNKVTEKGKDVELRCDPISGHTALYWYRQSLGQGLEFLIYFQGNSAPDKSGLPSDRFSAERTGGSVSTLTIQRTQQEDSAVYLCASSLVASGGRLNTGELFFGEGSRLTVL.

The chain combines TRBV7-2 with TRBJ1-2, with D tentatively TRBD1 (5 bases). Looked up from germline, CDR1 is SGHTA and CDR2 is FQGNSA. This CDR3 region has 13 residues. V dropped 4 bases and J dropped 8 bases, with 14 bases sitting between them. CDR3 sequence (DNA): TGTGCCAGCAGCTCAGGGTTTAGCGGAGGCTACACCTTC. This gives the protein CASSSGFSGGYTF.

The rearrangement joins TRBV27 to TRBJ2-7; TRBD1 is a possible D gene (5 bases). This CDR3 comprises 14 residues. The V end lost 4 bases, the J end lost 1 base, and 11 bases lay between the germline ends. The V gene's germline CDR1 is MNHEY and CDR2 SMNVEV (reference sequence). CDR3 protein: CASSSGAISYEQYF. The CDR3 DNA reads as TGTGCCAGCAGTTCTGGGGCCATTTCCTACGAGCAGTACTTC.

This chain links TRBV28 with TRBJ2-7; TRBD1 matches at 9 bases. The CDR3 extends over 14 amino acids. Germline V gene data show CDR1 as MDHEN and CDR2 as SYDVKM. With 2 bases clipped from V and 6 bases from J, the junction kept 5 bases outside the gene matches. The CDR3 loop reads CASSLLGQGFEQYF. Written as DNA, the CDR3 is TGTGCCAGCAGTTTACTGGGACAGGGATTCGAGCAGTACTTC.

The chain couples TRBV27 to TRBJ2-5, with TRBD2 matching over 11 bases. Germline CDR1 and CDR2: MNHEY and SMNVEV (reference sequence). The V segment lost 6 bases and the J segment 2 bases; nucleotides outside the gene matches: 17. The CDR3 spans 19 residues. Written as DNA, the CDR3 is TGTGCCAGCAGAAGCCATGGACTAGCGGGTACAACCTTTCAAGAGACCCAGTACTTC. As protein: CASRSHGLAGTTFQETQYF.

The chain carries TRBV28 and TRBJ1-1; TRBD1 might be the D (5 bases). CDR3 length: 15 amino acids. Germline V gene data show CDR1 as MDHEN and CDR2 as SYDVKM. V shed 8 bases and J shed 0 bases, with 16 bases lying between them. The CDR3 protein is CASQSQGSMNTEAFF. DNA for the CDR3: TGTGCCAGCCAGAGTCAGGGTTCAATGAACACTGAAGCTTTCTTT.

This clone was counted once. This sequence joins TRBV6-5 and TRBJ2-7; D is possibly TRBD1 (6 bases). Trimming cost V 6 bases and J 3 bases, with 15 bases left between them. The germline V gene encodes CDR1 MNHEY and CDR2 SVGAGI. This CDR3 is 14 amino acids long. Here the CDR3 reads CASSGSGVIYEQYF. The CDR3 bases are TGTGCCAGCAGCGGATCAGGGGTTATCTACGAGCAGTACTTC.

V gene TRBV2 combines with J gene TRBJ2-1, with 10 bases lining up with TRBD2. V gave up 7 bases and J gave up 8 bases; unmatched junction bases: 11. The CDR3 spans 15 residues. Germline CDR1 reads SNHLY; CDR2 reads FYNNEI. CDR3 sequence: CASKSLAGAWDEQFF. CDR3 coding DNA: TGTGCCAGCAAGTCTCTAGCGGGAGCATGGGATGAGCAGTTCTTC.

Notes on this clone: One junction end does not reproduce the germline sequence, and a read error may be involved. For the CDR3, the DNA is TGTGCCATCAGTGATTTCGGACTAGCGGGAAGGAATGAGCAGTTCTTC. This sequence encodes CAISDFGLAGRNEQFF. The rearrangement uses TRBV24-1 and TRBJ2-1, with TRBD2 identical over 12 bases. The CDR3 spans 16 residues. Germline CDR1 is KGHDR and CDR2 is SFDVKD.

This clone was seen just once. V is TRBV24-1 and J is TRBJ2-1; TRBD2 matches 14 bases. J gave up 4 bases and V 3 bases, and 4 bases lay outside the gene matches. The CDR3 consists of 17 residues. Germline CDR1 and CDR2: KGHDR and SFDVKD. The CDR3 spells CATSDTGTSGRYNEQFF. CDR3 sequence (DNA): TGTGCCACCAGTGATACAGGGACTAGCGGGAGATACAATGAGCAGTTCTTC.

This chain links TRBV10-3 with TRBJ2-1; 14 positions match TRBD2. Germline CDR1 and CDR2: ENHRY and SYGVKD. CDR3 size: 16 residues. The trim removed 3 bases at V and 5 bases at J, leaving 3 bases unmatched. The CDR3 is CAISDRLAGGNNEQFF. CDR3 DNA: TGTGCCATCAGTGATCGACTAGCGGGAGGGAACAATGAGCAGTTCTTC.

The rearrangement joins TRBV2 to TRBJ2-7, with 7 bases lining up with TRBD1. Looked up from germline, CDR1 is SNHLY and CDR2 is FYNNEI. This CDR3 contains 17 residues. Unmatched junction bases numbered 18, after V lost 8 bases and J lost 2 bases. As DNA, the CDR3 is TGTGCCAGCGGCTGGGACAGAGGGGATTCCAAGCCCTACGAGCAGTACTTC. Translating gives CASGWDRGDSKPYEQYF.

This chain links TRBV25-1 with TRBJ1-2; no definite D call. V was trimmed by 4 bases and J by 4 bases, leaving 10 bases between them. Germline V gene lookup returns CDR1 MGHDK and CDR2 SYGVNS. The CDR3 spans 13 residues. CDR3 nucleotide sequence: TGTGCCAGCAGTGGTCAGGAACCCTATGGCTACACCTTC. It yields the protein CASSGQEPYGYTF.

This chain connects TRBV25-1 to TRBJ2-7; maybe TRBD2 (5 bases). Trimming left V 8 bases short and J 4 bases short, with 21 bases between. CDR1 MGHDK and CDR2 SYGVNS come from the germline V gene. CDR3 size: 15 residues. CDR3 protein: CASSRRWTREYEQYF. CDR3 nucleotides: TGTGCCAGCTCCCGAAGGTGGACGAGGGAATACGAGCAGTACTTC.

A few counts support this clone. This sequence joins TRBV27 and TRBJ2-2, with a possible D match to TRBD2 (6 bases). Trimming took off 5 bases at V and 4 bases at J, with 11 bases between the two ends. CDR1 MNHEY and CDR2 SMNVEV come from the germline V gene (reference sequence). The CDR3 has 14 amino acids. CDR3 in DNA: TGTGCCAGCAGTGTCCTAGCGCCCACCGGGGAGCTGTTTTTT. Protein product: CASSVLAPTGELFF.

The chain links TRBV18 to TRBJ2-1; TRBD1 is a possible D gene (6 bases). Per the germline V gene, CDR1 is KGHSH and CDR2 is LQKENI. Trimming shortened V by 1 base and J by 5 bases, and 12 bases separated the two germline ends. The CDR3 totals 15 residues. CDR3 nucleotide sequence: TGTGCCAGCTCACCACGGACAGAAAATGACAATGAGCAGTTCTTC. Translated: CASSPRTENDNEQFF.

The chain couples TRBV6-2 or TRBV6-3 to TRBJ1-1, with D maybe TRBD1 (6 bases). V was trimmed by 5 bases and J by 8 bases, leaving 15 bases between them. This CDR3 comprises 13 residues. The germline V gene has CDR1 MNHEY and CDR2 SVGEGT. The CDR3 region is CASSEDRDREAFF. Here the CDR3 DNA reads TGTGCCAGCAGTGAGGACCGCGACAGGGAAGCTTTCTTT.

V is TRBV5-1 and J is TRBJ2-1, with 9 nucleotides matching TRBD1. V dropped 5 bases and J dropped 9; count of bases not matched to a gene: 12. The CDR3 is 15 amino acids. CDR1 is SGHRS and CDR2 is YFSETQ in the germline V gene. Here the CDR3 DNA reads TGCGCCAGCAGATACGGACAGGGGTTAGGGAGTGAGCAGTTCTTC. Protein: CASRYGQGLGSEQFF.

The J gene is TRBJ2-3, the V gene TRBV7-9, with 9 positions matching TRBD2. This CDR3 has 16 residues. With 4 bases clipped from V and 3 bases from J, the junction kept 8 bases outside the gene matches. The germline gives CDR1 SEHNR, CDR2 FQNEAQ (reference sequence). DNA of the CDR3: TGTGCCAGCAGCTACGCCGGGACTAGCAATACAGATACGCAGTATTTT. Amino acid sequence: CASSYAGTSNTDTQYF.

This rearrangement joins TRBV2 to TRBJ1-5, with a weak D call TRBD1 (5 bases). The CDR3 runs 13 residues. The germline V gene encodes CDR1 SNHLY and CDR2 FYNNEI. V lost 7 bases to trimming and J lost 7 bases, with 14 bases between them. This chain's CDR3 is CASMRTGGQPQHF. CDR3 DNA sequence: TGTGCCAGCATGCGAACAGGTGGGCAGCCCCAGCATTTT.

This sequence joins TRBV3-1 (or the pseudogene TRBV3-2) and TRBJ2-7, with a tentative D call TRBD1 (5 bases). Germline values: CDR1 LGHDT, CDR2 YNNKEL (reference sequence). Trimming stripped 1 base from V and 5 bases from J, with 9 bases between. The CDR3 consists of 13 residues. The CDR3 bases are TGTGCCAGCAGCCAAGGAAGCAGGGACGAGCAGTACTTC. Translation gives CASSQGSRDEQYF.

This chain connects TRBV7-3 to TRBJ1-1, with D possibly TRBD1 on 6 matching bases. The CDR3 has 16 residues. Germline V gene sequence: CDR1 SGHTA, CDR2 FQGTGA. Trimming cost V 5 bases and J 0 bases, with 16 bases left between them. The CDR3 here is CASSPVPGDMNTEAFF. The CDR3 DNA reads TGTGCCAGCAGCCCAGTGCCAGGGGATATGAACACTGAAGCTTTCTTT.

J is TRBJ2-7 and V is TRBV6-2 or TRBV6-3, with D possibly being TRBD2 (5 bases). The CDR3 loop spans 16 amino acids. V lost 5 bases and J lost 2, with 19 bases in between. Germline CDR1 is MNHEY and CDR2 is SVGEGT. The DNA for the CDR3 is TGTGCCAGCAGTATAAGGACTGGTATGGGAACCTACGAGCAGTACTTC. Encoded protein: CASSIRTGMGTYEQYF.